The 26 T cell receptor beta chains presented below share a single source sample, sequenced in a study of cytotoxic CD8 clonotypes in ibrutinib-treated CLL. Here immunoSEQ multiplex PCR was the method, and the copy in TCRdb shows in-frame clones only, minus some. The repertoire has around 330,000 clones, approximately 67% of them found once; the top ten carry just under 6.5%. Specimen: PBMCs, collected after 36 months of ibrutinib treatment. The receptors were gathered from a human donor with chronic lymphocytic leukemia.

This clone was recorded only once. The rearrangement joins TRBV19 to TRBJ2-4, with a weak D call TRBD2 (6 bases). V was pared by 1 base and J by 0 bases, with 13 bases between. CDR1 LNHDA and CDR2 SQIVND come from the germline V gene (reference sequence). The CDR3 is made up of 17 amino acids. The CDR3 DNA reads as TGTGCCAGTAGTATAGGGTCTAGCGCTCTAGCCAAAAACATTCAGTACTTC. The encoded protein is CASSIGSSALAKNIQYF.

The chain uses TRBV5-1 and TRBJ2-7; tentative D call: TRBD1 (6 bases). This CDR3 region has 13 residues. The germline V gene encodes CDR1 SGHRS and CDR2 YFSETQ. Trimming stripped 5 bases from V and 0 bases from J, with 9 bases between. The CDR3 DNA is TGCGCCAGCAGGAGGGGGTACTCCTACGAGCAGTACTTC. Encoded protein: CASRRGYSYEQYF.

V gene TRBV27 combines with J gene TRBJ2-3; D unclear. The CDR3 covers 12 residues. CDR1 is MNHEY, CDR2 SMNVEV, per germline (reference sequence). Trimming pared 4 bases from V and 5 bases from J, leaving 7 bases between. DNA of the CDR3: TGTGCCAGCAGTTGGATAGGAGATACGCAGTATTTT. Translated: CASSWIGDTQYF.

This clone was counted a few times. V and J are TRBV9 and TRBJ2-7; no clear D. This CDR3 has 14 amino acids. Deletions cut 0 bases from V and 3 bases from J, with 10 bases between. Germline CDR1 reads SGDLS; CDR2 reads YYNGEE. The CDR3 DNA follows: TGTGCCAGCAGCGTAGCGGCTCCGGACTACGAGCAGTACTTC. As protein: CASSVAAPDYEQYF.

The CDR3, as DNA: TGCAGCGTTCGGCTCAGCGGGCTATACAATGAGCAGTTCTTC. This codes for CSVRLSGLYNEQFF. The V and J genes are TRBV29-1 and TRBJ2-1, with D possibly TRBD2 on 6 matching bases. V gave up 5 bases and J gave up 4 bases, with 15 bases separating them. The CDR3 is 14 amino acids. Germline CDR1 is SQVTM and CDR2 is ANQGSEA.

The gene calls are TRBV9 and TRBJ1-2; weak D call: TRBD1 (5 bases). Germline V gene lookup returns CDR1 SGDLS and CDR2 YYNGEE. Trimming took 4 bases from V and 0 from J, leaving 16 bases between them. This CDR3 has 16 amino acids. CDR3 amino acids: CASSPTPGAANYGYTF. CDR3 nucleotide sequence: TGTGCCAGCAGCCCAACCCCTGGGGCAGCTAACTATGGCTACACCTTC. The variable domain in full, with the rest retrieved from reference TRBV9 and TRBJ1-2, is DSGVTQTPKHLITATGQRVTLRCSPRSGDLSVYWYQQSLDQGLQFLIQYYNGEERAKGNILERFSAQQFPDLHSELNLSSLELGDSALYFCASSPTPGAANYGYTFGSGTRLTVV.

This clone was seen a few times. V is TRBV5-1 and J is TRBJ1-1, with TRBD1 as a possible D gene (5 bases). This CDR3 region has 14 residues. V lost 1 base and J lost 0, with 7 bases in between. Germline lookup yields CDR1 SGHRS and CDR2 YFSETQ. The CDR3 region is CASSLWGLNTEAFF. In DNA form, the CDR3 reads TGCGCCAGCAGCTTGTGGGGCTTGAACACTGAAGCTTTCTTT.

This clone appeared a few times. The chain recombines TRBV4-2 with TRBJ2-3, with TRBD2 matching over 7 bases. There are 16 residues in the CDR3. Trimming removed 1 base from V and 1 base from J; junction bases left unmatched: 5. The V gene's germline CDR1 is LGHNA and CDR2 YNFKEQ. CDR3 sequence (DNA): TGTGCCAGCAGCCAAGGAGCGGGGAGGGGCACAGATACGCAGTATTTT. This encodes CASSQGAGRGTDTQYF.

The chain combines TRBV6-6 with TRBJ2-7; maybe TRBD2 (5 bases). Trimming removed 4 bases at V and 2 bases at J, with 15 bases between. Germline loops: CDR1 MNHNY, CDR2 SVGAGI (reference sequence). This CDR3 contains 15 residues. CDR3 amino acids: CASSSGDLRTYEQYF. CDR3 sequence (DNA): TGTGCCAGCAGTTCCGGGGATCTCCGAACCTACGAGCAGTACTTC.

This clone has only a few counts. This chain joins TRBV10-1 and TRBJ2-7; D gene uncertain. The V end was cut by 3 bases, the J end by 5 bases, with 8 bases between. The CDR3 has 12 residues. Germline assignment: CDR1 WNHNN and CDR2 SYGVQD (reference sequence). CDR3 bases: TGCGCCAGCAGTGACCTCCGAGACGAGCAGTACTTC. This translates into CASSDLRDEQYF.

The rearrangement links TRBV29-1 to TRBJ2-2; perhaps TRBD1 as D (5 bases). Germline CDR1 is SQVTM and CDR2 is ANQGSEA. The CDR3 totals 13 residues. V lost 7 bases, J lost 8 bases, and 17 bases lay in between. The CDR3 nucleotides are TGCAGCGCCATGCCTAGGACACCTGGGGAGCTGTTTTTT. This encodes CSAMPRTPGELFF.

The chain couples TRBV18 to TRBJ1-2, with D perhaps matching TRBD1 (5 bases). From germline, CDR1 is KGHSH and CDR2 LQKENI. V was pared by 2 bases and J by 7 bases, with 17 bases between. There are 15 residues in the CDR3. The CDR3 region is CASSPDGASVGGYTF. The CDR3 DNA reads TGTGCCAGCTCACCAGACGGGGCCTCGGTCGGTGGCTACACCTTC.

The chain has TRBV27 and TRBJ1-1; D is ambiguous. The V end lost 9 bases, the J end lost 10 bases, and 12 bases lay between the germline ends. The germline V gene encodes CDR1 MNHEY and CDR2 SMNVEV (reference sequence). The CDR3 runs 10 residues. The CDR3 loop is CASGPRGAFF. CDR3 nucleotides: TGTGCCAGTGGGCCCCGGGGAGCTTTCTTT.

This chain uses TRBV7-2 with TRBJ2-3; no clear D. CDR1 and CDR2 (germline): SGHTA, FQGNSA. This CDR3 has 17 amino acids. V gave up 2 bases and J gave up 2 bases, with 17 bases separating them. The CDR3 bases are TGTGCCAGCAGCTTAAGCCAGACTCTATCTTCCACAGATACGCAGTATTTT. Its protein is CASSLSQTLSSTDTQYF.

The chain combines TRBV7-2 with TRBJ1-4, with D possibly matching TRBD1 (5 bases). Germline V lookup: CDR1 SGHTA, CDR2 FQGNSA. The CDR3 consists of 13 residues. Trimming removed 0 bases from V and 7 bases from J, with 6 bases in between. CDR3 in amino acids: CASSLAGVEKLFF. CDR3 bases: TGTGCCAGCAGCTTAGCGGGGGTTGAAAAACTGTTTTTT.

This rearrangement joins TRBV27 to TRBJ2-7, with 10 nucleotides matching TRBD2. J lost 5 bases, V lost 0 bases, and 10 bases had no gene match. CDR3 size: 17 residues. Germline CDR1 reads MNHEY; CDR2 reads SMNVEV (reference sequence). The CDR3 loop is CASSLSALAGVPDEQYF. The CDR3 DNA follows: TGTGCCAGCAGTTTATCGGCTCTAGCGGGAGTTCCGGACGAGCAGTACTTC.

The chain couples TRBV5-5 to TRBJ1-3; D is unresolved. Germline V gene data show CDR1 as SGHKS and CDR2 as YYEKEE (reference sequence). Trimming took 1 base from V and 2 from J, leaving 10 bases between them. The CDR3 covers 15 residues. This CDR3 reads CASSLYQGTGNTIYF. In nucleotides, the CDR3 is TGTGCCAGCAGCTTGTACCAAGGTACTGGAAACACCATATATTTT.

The chain carries TRBV9 and TRBJ1-6; tentatively, D is TRBD1 (5 bases). This CDR3 contains 17 residues. CDR1 is SGDLS and CDR2 is YYNGEE in the germline V gene. Trimming pared 0 bases from V and 9 bases from J, leaving 19 bases between. CDR3: CASSVGLEGPIRSPLHF. CDR3 bases: TGTGCCAGCAGCGTAGGTCTCGAGGGGCCCATTCGTTCACCCCTCCACTTT.

The genes are TRBV28 and TRBJ1-5; D uncertain. The V end was cut by 2 bases, the J end by 1 base, with 6 bases between. There are 14 residues in the CDR3. The germline V gene encodes CDR1 MDHEN and CDR2 SYDVKM. The CDR3 coding sequence is TGTGCCAGCAGTTTAAGAAGGAGCAATCAGCCCCAGCATTTT. Translating it yields CASSLRRSNQPQHF.

The rearrangement uses TRBV11-2 and TRBJ2-2, with 9 bases identical to TRBD1. Germline V gives CDR1 SGHAT, CDR2 FQNNGV. Losses at the gene ends were 5 bases for V and 5 bases for J; bases not matched to a gene: 6. The CDR3 is made up of 15 amino acids. The CDR3 nucleotides read TGTGCCAGCAGCCCTGGGACAGGGTGGACCGGGGAGCTGTTTTTT. This sequence encodes CASSPGTGWTGELFF. The complete variable domain, with remaining parts taken from reference TRBV11-2 and TRBJ2-2, reads EAGVAQSPRYKIIEKRQSVAFWCNPISGHATLYWYQQILGQGPKLLIQFQNNGVVDDSQLPKDRFSAERLKGVDSTLKIQPAKLEDSAVYLCASSPGTGWTGELFFGEGSRLTVL.

J is TRBJ1-2 and V is TRBV27; 10 nucleotides match TRBD1. The germline V gene encodes CDR1 MNHEY and CDR2 SMNVEV (reference sequence). With V trimmed by 5 bases and J by 3 bases, 6 bases remained unmatched. This CDR3 comprises 15 residues. CDR3 nucleotides: TGTGCCAGCAGTCAAACGGGACAGGGGTACTATGGCTACACCTTC. This translates into CASSQTGQGYYGYTF.

This chain joins TRBV5-6 and TRBJ1-3; D possibly corresponds to TRBD1 (5 bases). Germline values: CDR1 SGHDT, CDR2 YYEEEE. V gave up 2 bases and J gave up 2 bases, with 8 bases separating them. This CDR3 is 14 amino acids long. DNA of the CDR3: TGTGCCAGCAGCTTTTTCAGGGCTGGAAACACCATATATTTT. It yields the protein CASSFFRAGNTIYF.

The rearrangement joins TRBV28 to TRBJ2-7; unclear D gene. Germline CDR1 is MDHEN and CDR2 is SYDVKM. Trimming stripped 8 bases from V and 1 base from J, with 12 bases between. The CDR3 has 13 amino acids. The CDR3 region is CASPRWGSYEQYF. CDR3 DNA sequence: TGTGCCAGCCCCCGTTGGGGTTCCTACGAGCAGTACTTC.

The sample holds one count of this clone. The genes are TRBV6-5 and TRBJ1-2; the match to TRBD1 covers 8 bases. This CDR3 spans 14 amino acids. Germline CDR1 MNHEY, CDR2 SVGAGI. J gave up 8 bases and V 3 bases, and 8 bases lay outside the gene matches. The CDR3 spells CASSYRTGLGGYTF. In DNA form, the CDR3 reads TGTGCCAGCAGTTATCGGACAGGGTTAGGGGGCTACACCTTC.

The V call is TRBV5-6, the J call TRBJ2-7; D might be TRBD1 or TRBD2, each matching 5 bases. This CDR3 is 15 amino acids long. Trimming took off 1 base at V and 2 bases at J, with 13 bases between the two ends. From germline, CDR1 is SGHDT and CDR2 YYEEEE. For the CDR3, the DNA is TGTGCCAGCAGCTTGTCACCCCAGGGAGCCTACGAGCAGTACTTC. Its protein product is CASSLSPQGAYEQYF.

This clone has only a few counts. V is TRBV2 and J is TRBJ1-2; 8 nucleotides line up with TRBD1. CDR1 SNHLY and CDR2 FYNNEI come from the germline V gene. The CDR3 covers 14 residues. V shed 4 bases and J 8 bases; nucleotides not matched to a gene: 9. Here the CDR3 reads CASSALDRGGGYTF. CDR3 in DNA: TGTGCCAGCAGTGCCCTAGACAGGGGAGGGGGCTACACCTTC.